These 22 T cell receptor beta chains share one sample of origin, sequenced in a study of PD-1 blockade in classical Hodgkin lymphoma. Profiling relied on immunoSEQ multiplex PCR, and the TCRdb table lists in-frame clones only, not all of them. The sample gives about 150,000 clones, just under 80% of which show up once; roughly 8.4% is in the top ten. With no exception, relapse followed autologous stem cell transplantation in all patients, and brentuximab vedotin exposure varied. Material: peripheral blood mononuclear cells (PBMCs), obtained before the second cycle of nivolumab. The receptors stem from a human donor with classical Hodgkin lymphoma.

V and J are TRBV9 and TRBJ2-3; the D is unclear. The germline gives CDR1 SGDLS, CDR2 YYNGEE. CDR3 length: 13 amino acids. Trimming removed 1 base from V and 4 bases from J, with 7 bases in between. The DNA of the CDR3 is TGTGCCAGCAGCGTAATCGGCGCAGATACGCAGTATTTT. This gives the protein CASSVIGADTQYF.

The CDR3 loop is CASSPQDVGITSGNTIYF. CDR3 nucleotides: TGTGCCAGCTCACCACAGGATGTGGGAATTACTTCTGGAAACACCATATATTTT. This sequence joins TRBV18 and TRBJ1-3; D is ambiguous. The V end was cut by 1 base, the J end by 1 base, with 17 bases between. This CDR3 region has 18 residues. Germline V gene sequence: CDR1 KGHSH, CDR2 LQKENI.

V and J are TRBV5-4 and TRBJ1-2; 8 positions match TRBD1. J lost 4 bases, V lost 4 bases, and 3 bases had no gene match. The CDR3 loop spans 13 amino acids. Germline lookup yields CDR1 SGHNT and CDR2 YYREEE (reference sequence). CDR3 amino acids: CASSPGQAYGYTF. The CDR3 DNA is TGTGCCAGCAGCCCGGGACAGGCCTATGGCTACACCTTC.

The chain couples TRBV7-3 to TRBJ1-6; 9 nucleotides match TRBD1. V was clipped by 3 bases and J by 5 bases; unmatched bases: 5. The CDR3 loop spans 16 amino acids. Germline lookup yields CDR1 SGHTA and CDR2 FQGTGA. CDR3 protein: CASSLDRGGNNSPLHF. The DNA of the CDR3 is TGTGCCAGCAGCTTGGACAGGGGAGGGAATAATTCACCCCTCCACTTT.

This clone was seen only once. The chain joins TRBV7-2 to TRBJ1-1, with no clear D. Germline V gene lookup returns CDR1 SGHTA and CDR2 FQGNSA. The CDR3 is 12 residues long. V lost 2 bases to trimming and J lost 11 bases, with 12 bases between them. CDR3 amino acids: CASSLSGRGAFF. The CDR3 DNA is TGTGCCAGCAGCTTATCGGGCCGAGGGGCTTTCTTT. Using reference TRBV7-2 and TRBJ1-1 for the parts outside the CDR3, the full variable domain is GAGVSQSPSNKVTEKGKDVELRCDPISGHTALYWYRQSLGQGLEFLIYFQGNSAPDKSGLPSDRFSAERTGGSVSTLTIQRTQQEDSAVYLCASSLSGRGAFFGQGTRLTVV.

This clone occurred a few times. The genes are TRBV6-5 and TRBJ2-3, with TRBD1 identical over 7 bases. This CDR3 spans 11 amino acids. V was pared by 7 bases and J by 10 bases, with 5 bases of the junction left unmatched. The germline V gene encodes CDR1 MNHEY and CDR2 SVGAGI. CDR3 DNA sequence: TGTGCCAGCACTGTAGGGACAGCGCAGTATTTT. Protein product: CASTVGTAQYF.

The chain couples TRBV5-1 to TRBJ2-3; D remains unclear. V was clipped by 3 bases and J by 6 bases, with 17 bases between them. Germline CDR1 reads SGHRS; CDR2 reads YFSETQ. CDR3 length: 15 residues. CDR3 DNA sequence: TGCGCCAGCAGCTCGGAAGGTTATCCCGGGGATACGCAGTATTTT. It is translated as CASSSEGYPGDTQYF.

The chain is built from TRBV7-2 and TRBJ2-4; D is undetermined. CDR1 and CDR2 from the germline V gene are SGHTA and FQGNSA. The CDR3 consists of 14 residues. With 2 bases removed from V and 0 bases from J, the gap between germline ends came to 5 bases. CDR3 amino acids: CASSLWEAKNIQYF. The CDR3 nucleotides are TGTGCCAGCAGCTTATGGGAAGCCAAAAACATTCAGTACTTC.

V usage is TRBV5-1 and J usage is TRBJ1-3; D remains ambiguous. The CDR3 runs 14 residues. V was cut by 0 bases and J by 0 bases, with 4 bases left in between. The germline CDR1 and CDR2 sequences are SGHRS and YFSETQ. This chain's CDR3 is CASSLANSGNTIYF. In DNA, the CDR3 is TGCGCCAGCAGCTTGGCTAACTCTGGAAACACCATATATTTT.

The chain employs TRBV6-5 and TRBJ1-1, with D hard to call. Trimming took 5 bases from V and 4 from J, leaving 14 bases between them. This CDR3 has 14 residues. Per germline, CDR1 MNHEY and CDR2 SVGAGI. The CDR3 loop is CASSELRFRTEAFF. The CDR3 DNA reads TGTGCCAGCAGTGAATTGAGGTTTCGCACTGAAGCTTTCTTT.

The chain joins TRBV28 to TRBJ1-5; no reliable D call. Germline loops: CDR1 MDHEN, CDR2 SYDVKM. Trimming pared 6 bases from V and 9 bases from J, leaving 15 bases between. This CDR3 has 13 amino acids. The CDR3 protein is CASSLGPLPPQHF. The CDR3 DNA reads TGTGCCAGCAGCCTAGGCCCCCTCCCGCCCCAGCATTTT. Full variable domain (remainder filled in from reference TRBV28 and TRBJ1-5): DVKVTQSSRYLVKRTGEKVFLECVQDMDHENMFWYRQDPGLGLRLIYFSYDVKMKEKGDIPEGYSVSREKKERFSLILESASTNQTSMYLCASSLGPLPPQHFGDGTRLSIL.

V gene TRBV4-1 combines with J gene TRBJ1-5; D is ambiguous. From germline, CDR1 is MGHRA and CDR2 YSYEKL. Trimming shortened V by 2 bases and J by 2 bases, and 13 bases separated the two germline ends. This CDR3 spans 16 amino acids. CDR3 protein: CASSQLFQRGNQPQHF. The DNA for the CDR3 is TGCGCCAGCAGCCAACTTTTCCAAAGGGGCAATCAGCCCCAGCATTTT.

The CDR3: CASRPGGAYEQYF. CDR3 sequence (DNA): TGCGCCAGCAGGCCAGGGGGTGCCTACGAGCAGTACTTC. This chain connects TRBV5-1 to TRBJ2-7; TRBD1 agrees at 7 bases. With V trimmed by 5 bases and J by 2 bases, 4 bases remained unmatched. The CDR3 spans 13 residues. Germline assignment: CDR1 SGHRS and CDR2 YFSETQ.

J is TRBJ1-5 and V is TRBV6-1; D is perhaps TRBD1 (5 bases). Germline V CDR1 and CDR2: MNHNS, SASEGT. V gave up 4 bases and J gave up 2 bases, with 9 bases separating them. The CDR3 sequence is 14 residues long. The CDR3 protein is CASSVGVRNQPQHF. Here the CDR3 DNA reads TGTGCCAGCAGTGTGGGGGTTCGCAATCAGCCCCAGCATTTT.

CDR3 coding DNA: TGTGCCAGCAGCTTACTAGCCGCCGAGCAGTTCTTC. Protein: CASSLLAAEQFF. The chain joins TRBV7-6 to TRBJ2-1, with D possibly matching TRBD2 (5 bases). Germline loops: CDR1 SGHVS, CDR2 FNYEAQ. This CDR3 region has 12 residues. The germline V and J ends were trimmed by 2 bases and 10 bases, with 9 bases remaining between them.

Worth noting for this clone: One junction end does not reproduce the germline sequence, and a read error may be involved. The rearrangement uses TRBV30 and TRBJ2-5; 11 bases are a match to TRBD2. The length of the CDR3 is 16 residues. CDR1 GTSNPN and CDR2 SVGIG come from the germline V gene (reference sequence). The CDR3 region is CAWSATSGGNQETQYF. The CDR3 region has the DNA TGTGCCTGGAGTGCCACTAGCGGGGGCAACCAGGAGACCCAGTACTTC.

J is TRBJ1-1 and V is TRBV19; D uncertain. Trimming shortened V by 3 bases and J by 1 base, and 12 bases separated the two germline ends. The germline gives CDR1 LNHDA, CDR2 SQIVND (reference sequence). This CDR3 contains 15 residues. The CDR3 loop is CASSMMGSANTEAFF. Written as DNA, the CDR3 is TGTGCCAGTAGTATGATGGGCAGCGCGAACACTGAAGCTTTCTTT.

In this sample, this clone turned up once. V gene TRBV6-5 combines with J gene TRBJ1-1; a possible D gene is TRBD1 (5 bases). Per germline, CDR1 MNHEY and CDR2 SVGAGI. V dropped 4 bases and J dropped 5 bases, with 8 bases sitting between them. This CDR3 has 12 residues. The CDR3 region has the DNA TGTGCCAGCAGTTGGGGGGGGACTGAAGCTTTCTTT. Its protein is CASSWGGTEAFF.

Comment on this clone: A much bigger clone sits one base away, suggesting this may be a read error. The chain employs TRBV6-5 and TRBJ1-2, with D unclear. Germline V lookup: CDR1 MNHEY, CDR2 SVGAGI. The CDR3 consists of 13 residues. The CDR3 loop is CASKLVVVNGYIF. CDR3 sequence (DNA): TGTGCCAGCAAATTGGTAGTGGTGAATGGCTACATCTTC.

J is TRBJ2-1 and V is TRBV4-2, with 9 bases identical to TRBD1. V lost 6 bases, J lost 16 bases, and 13 bases stayed unmatched. Germline V gene data show CDR1 as LGHNA and CDR2 as YNFKEQ. CDR3 length: 13 amino acids. This chain's CDR3 is CASRGTIVDRGFF. DNA of the CDR3: TGTGCCAGCAGGGGAACGATAGTGGACAGGGGCTTCTTC.

J is TRBJ1-4 and V is TRBV19; 7 bases match TRBD1. Trimming removed 5 bases from V and 8 bases from J; junction bases left unmatched: 5. Germline loops: CDR1 LNHDA, CDR2 SQIVND (reference sequence). The CDR3 is 13 amino acids. CDR3 coding DNA: TGTGCCAGTAGTGACAGGGCCGCAGAAAAACTGTTTTTT. As protein: CASSDRAAEKLFF. Full variable domain (outside the CDR3, taken from reference TRBV19 and TRBJ1-4): DGGITQSPKYLFRKEGQNVTLSCEQNLNHDAMYWYRQDPGQGLRLIYYSQIVNDFQKGDIAEGYSVSREKKESFPLTVTSAQKNPTAFYLCASSDRAAEKLFFGSGTQLSVL.

The gene calls are TRBV18 and TRBJ2-5; D may match TRBD1 or TRBD2 (5 bases each). Germline V lookup: CDR1 KGHSH, CDR2 LQKENI. Trimming shortened V by 3 bases and J by 2 bases, and 7 bases separated the two germline ends. CDR3 length equals 13 residues. CDR3 sequence: CASSPGAQETQYF. The CDR3 bases are TGTGCCAGCTCACCCGGGGCGCAAGAGACCCAGTACTTC.